This T cell receptor beta chain was recorded in a study of T cells in Graves' hyperthyroidism and ophthalmopathy. Findings and caveats of the study: Blood also held most thyroid clonotypes expanded beyond 0.001. Separation of ophthalmopathy from stable hyperthyroidism was achieved by a 13 V-J model.

What was amplified from RNA transcripts were TCR beta CDR3 regions. With the HTBI primer set, the TCR CDR3 went through a first round of RT-PCR. One entry per CDR3 protein, called by TCRdb with MiXCR from the multiplex PCR reads. Among 700,000 or so distinct CDR3 sequences listed, 16% were seen once. Germline trimming cut 2 bases from V and 5 bases from J; bases unmatched to any gene: 5. From germline, CDR1 is MNHEY and CDR2 SVGAGI. This CDR3 contains 14 residues. Points on this clonotype: Its antigen is unknown.

The chain is built from TRBV6-5 and TRBJ1-2; the match to TRBD1 covers 7 bases. The sample consisted of blood. The receptor comes from a man between 18 and 35 years old with Graves' hyperthyroidism. The CDR3 nucleotides are TGTGCCAGCAGTTACCTCGGACAGGTTTATGGCTACACCTTC. Translation gives CASSYLGQVYGYTF.